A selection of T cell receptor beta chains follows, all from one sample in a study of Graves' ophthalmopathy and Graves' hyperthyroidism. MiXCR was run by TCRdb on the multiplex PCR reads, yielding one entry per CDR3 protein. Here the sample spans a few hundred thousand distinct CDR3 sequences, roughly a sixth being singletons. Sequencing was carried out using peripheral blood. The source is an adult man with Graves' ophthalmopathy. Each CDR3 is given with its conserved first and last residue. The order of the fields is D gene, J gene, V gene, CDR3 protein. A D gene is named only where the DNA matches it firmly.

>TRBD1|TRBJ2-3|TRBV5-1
CASSLGTGKDTQYF
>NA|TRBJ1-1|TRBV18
CASSAGIDTEAFF
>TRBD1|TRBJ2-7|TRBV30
CAWSQTPGQGAKQYF
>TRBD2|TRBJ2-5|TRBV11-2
CASSLDSPSGVETQYF
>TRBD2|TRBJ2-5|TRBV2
CASNLAGASQETQYF
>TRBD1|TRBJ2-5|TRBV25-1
CASRTGTGNWQETQYF
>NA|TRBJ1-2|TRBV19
CASISQDYGYTF
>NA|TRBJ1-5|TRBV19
CASSTPEPGNQPQLF
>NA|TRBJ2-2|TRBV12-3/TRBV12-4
CASSLLQANTGELFF
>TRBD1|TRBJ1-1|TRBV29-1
CSGDTGVNTEALF
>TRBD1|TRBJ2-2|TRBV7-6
CASSLSSLGDSRTGELFF
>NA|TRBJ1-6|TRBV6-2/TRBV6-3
CASSYSTQGNSPLHF
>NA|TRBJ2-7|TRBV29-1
CSITYAYEQYF
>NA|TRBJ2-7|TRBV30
CASTRGRNYEQYF
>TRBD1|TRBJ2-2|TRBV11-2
CASSADDRGGTGELFF
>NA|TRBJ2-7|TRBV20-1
CSAEPTGNSYEQYF
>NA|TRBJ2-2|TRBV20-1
CSARAPEKGDTGELFF
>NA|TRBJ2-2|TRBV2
CASSVVLGTGELFF
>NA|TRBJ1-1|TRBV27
CASSPHAGNTEAFF
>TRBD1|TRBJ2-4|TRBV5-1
CASSLNGQGAQNIQYF
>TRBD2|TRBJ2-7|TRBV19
CATTSGSYEQYF
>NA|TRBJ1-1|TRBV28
CASSLPARPDTEAFF
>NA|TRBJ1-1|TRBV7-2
CASSLQEGWGEAFF
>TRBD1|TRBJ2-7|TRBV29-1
CSVVRTRQGASKQYF
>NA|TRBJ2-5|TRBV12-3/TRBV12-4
CASSSNDPRRHF
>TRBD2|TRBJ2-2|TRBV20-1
CSATSIKRGALTGELFF
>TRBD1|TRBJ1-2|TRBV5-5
CASSSRQGGSYGYTF
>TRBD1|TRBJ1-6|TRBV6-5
CASSYSGQYNSPLHF
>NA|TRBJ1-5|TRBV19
CASSPETDSPKHSNQPQHF
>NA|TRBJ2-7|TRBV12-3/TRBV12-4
CASSRGFPYEQYF
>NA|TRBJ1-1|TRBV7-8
CASSLRQPPGAEAFF
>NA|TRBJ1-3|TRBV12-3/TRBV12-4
CASSLVFGISGNTIYF
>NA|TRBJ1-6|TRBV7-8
CASSFLLSGSPLHF
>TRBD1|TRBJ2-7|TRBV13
CASSWTGSPGSEQYF
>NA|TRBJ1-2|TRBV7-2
CASSLVQENYGYSF
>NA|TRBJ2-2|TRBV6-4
CASSVAENTGELFF
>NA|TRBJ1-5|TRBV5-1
CASRTGDQEGQPQHF
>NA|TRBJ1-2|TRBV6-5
CAILILAGSGGYTF
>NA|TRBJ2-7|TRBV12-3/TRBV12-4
CASRGESSYEQYF
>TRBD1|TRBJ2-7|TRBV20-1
CSAGNSVQGATGEQYF
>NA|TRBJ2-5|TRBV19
CASSIGTMYQETQYF
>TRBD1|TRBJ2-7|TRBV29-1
CSVELVETGYEQYF
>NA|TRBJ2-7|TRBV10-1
CASSDTGHGDEQYF
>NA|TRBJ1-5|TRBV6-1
CASSEAKGGPQHF
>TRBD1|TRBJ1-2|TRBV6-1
CASSRPGTGSYGYTF
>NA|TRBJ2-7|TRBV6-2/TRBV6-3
CASISDGTSYEQYF